These 19 T cell receptor beta chains share one sample of origin, sequenced in a study of T cells in Graves' hyperthyroidism and ophthalmopathy. Amplified regions were TCR beta CDR3 sequences from RNA transcripts. Primed by the HTBI set, a first-round RT-PCR was run on the TCR CDR3. TCRdb re-derived calls from the multiplex PCR reads in MiXCR, one entry per CDR3 protein. The repertoire consists of roughly 290,000 distinct CDR3 sequences, with approximately 15% occurring once and the leading ten covering roughly 7.7%. Input material: blood. The source is a woman between 35 and 50 years old with Graves' hyperthyroidism.

There are many counts of this clonotype. The chain combines TRBV29-1 with TRBJ1-1; possibly TRBD1 for D (6 bases). This CDR3 is built from 11 residues. V was clipped by 6 bases and J by 7 bases, with 12 bases between them. CDR1 SQVTM and CDR2 ANQGSEA come from the germline V gene. For the CDR3, the DNA is TGCAGCGTGGCCCGGGGGCGTGAAGCTTTCTTT. Residues: CSVARGREAFF.

In this sample, this clonotype turned up many times. The V gene is TRBV14, the J gene TRBJ1-1; TRBD1 is a possible D gene (5 bases). The CDR3 has 14 amino acids. Germline assignment: CDR1 SGHDN and CDR2 FVKESK. With 3 bases removed from V and 3 bases from J, the gap between germline ends came to 11 bases. The CDR3 sequence: CASSQFWGDTEAFF. As DNA, the CDR3 is TGTGCCAGCAGCCAGTTCTGGGGGGACACTGAAGCTTTCTTT. The full variable domain, its missing parts supplied by reference TRBV14 and TRBJ1-1, is EAGVTQFPSHSVIEKGQTVTLRCDPISGHDNLYWYRRVMGKEIKFLLHFVKESKQDESGMPNNRFLAERTGGTYSTLKVQPAELEDSGVYFCASSQFWGDTEAFFGQGTRLTVV.

This clonotype came up many times. The chain is built from TRBV9 and TRBJ2-5; 7 positions agree with TRBD2. The CDR3 spans 15 residues. V lost 4 bases to trimming and J lost 6 bases; unmatched junction nucleotides: 12. CDR1 SGDLS and CDR2 YYNGEE come from the germline V gene. The CDR3: CASSPRPTSAQTQYF. CDR3 DNA: TGTGCCAGCAGCCCGCGACCTACTAGCGCCCAGACCCAGTACTTC.

This clonotype was picked up many times. V is TRBV2 and J is TRBJ2-5; D is tentatively TRBD1 or TRBD2 (5 bases each). The V end lost 9 bases, the J end lost 3 bases, and 14 bases lay between the germline ends. Germline CDR1 is SNHLY and CDR2 is FYNNEI. The CDR3 consists of 13 residues. CDR3 nucleotide sequence: TGTGCCAGTCTACGGGGCATCGAAGAGACCCAGTACTTC. Its protein is CASLRGIEETQYF.

About this clonotype itself: A much larger clone is a single base away; this may be a read error. The CDR3 sequence: CAWTTTGGLNEKLFF. As DNA, the CDR3 is TGTGCCTGGACCACAACAGGGGGCCTTAATGAAAAACTGTTTTTT. The J gene is TRBJ1-4, the V gene TRBV30, with 9 positions matching TRBD1. The CDR3 is 15 amino acids. The germline gives CDR1 GTSNPN, CDR2 SVGIG (reference sequence). Trimming at V came to 4 bases and at J to 4 bases, leaving 7 bases not matched to a gene. The whole variable domain, filled in from reference TRBV30 and TRBJ1-4, reads SQTIHQWPATLVQPVGSPLSLECTVEGTSNPNLYWYRQAAGRGLQLLFYSVGIGQISSEVPQNLSASRPQDRQFILSSKKLLLSDSGFYLCAWTTTGGLNEKLFFGSGTQLSVL.

The sample holds many counts of this clonotype. The chain links TRBV6-1 to TRBJ2-7, with TRBD2 matching over 7 bases. The trim removed 6 bases at V and 5 bases at J, leaving 7 bases unmatched. This CDR3 region has 13 residues. Germline V gene lookup returns CDR1 MNHNS and CDR2 SASEGT. The CDR3 sequence: CASSSMTSHEQYF. The CDR3 coding sequence is TGTGCCAGCAGCTCAATGACTAGCCACGAGCAGTACTTC.

This clonotype was detected only a few times. The rearrangement links TRBV7-8 to TRBJ2-2, with 12 bases identical to TRBD2. Trimming removed 4 bases from V and 3 bases from J; junction bases left unmatched: 6. The germline CDR1 and CDR2 sequences are SGHVS and FQNEAQ. This CDR3 spans 17 amino acids. The CDR3 nucleotides read TGTGCCAGCAGCTCCCAAGGACTAGCGGGACACACCGGGGAGCTGTTTTTT. Translated, it gives CASSSQGLAGHTGELFF.

Remarks on this clonotype: A much larger clone lies one base from this, so it may be a read error. V usage is TRBV30 and J usage is TRBJ2-5, with D possibly matching TRBD1 (6 bases). CDR3 length: 15 amino acids. Germline CDR1 GTSNPN, CDR2 SVGIG (reference sequence). Trimming took 2 bases from V and 8 from J, leaving 21 bases between them. As DNA, the CDR3 is TGTGCCTGGAGTACCCCGATAACAGGGCAGGATACCCAGTACTTC. Its translation: CAWSTPITGQDTQYF.

This clonotype was recorded many times. The chain links TRBV2 to TRBJ2-1; no definite D call. Germline V gene lookup returns CDR1 SNHLY and CDR2 FYNNEI. This CDR3 has 14 amino acids. V was clipped by 2 bases and J by 9 bases, with 14 bases between them. The CDR3 DNA sequence: TGTGCCAGCAGTGAATGGCTAGGGTGGGGTGAGCAGTTCTTC. This translates into CASSEWLGWGEQFF. Full variable domain (missing parts from reference TRBV2 and TRBJ2-1): EPEVTQTPSHQVTQMGQEVILRCVPISNHLYFYWYRQILGQKVEFLVSFYNNEISEKSEIFDDQFSVERPDGSNFTLKIRSTKLEDSAMYFCASSEWLGWGEQFFGPGTRLTVL.

J is TRBJ2-1 and V is TRBV30, with 10 bases identical to TRBD2. Germline assignment: CDR1 GTSNPN and CDR2 SVGIG (reference sequence). V lost 3 bases, J lost 5 bases, and 4 bases stayed unmatched. CDR3 length equals 14 residues. The CDR3 region is CAWRLAGLHNEQFF. CDR3 nucleotide sequence: TGTGCCTGGAGACTAGCGGGATTGCACAATGAGCAGTTCTTC.

The genes are TRBV7-9 and TRBJ1-1, with a tentative D call TRBD1 (6 bases). Germline CDR1 and CDR2: SEHNR and FQNEAQ (reference sequence). The CDR3 extends over 12 amino acids. Trimming took 7 bases from V and 6 from J, leaving 12 bases between them. CDR3: CASNPEGAEAFF. For the CDR3, the DNA is TGTGCCAGCAACCCGGAGGGGGCTGAAGCTTTCTTT.

The sample holds many counts of this clonotype. The chain carries TRBV7-3 and TRBJ1-1; D is perhaps TRBD1 (5 bases). Germline V gives CDR1 SGHTA, CDR2 FQGTGA. V dropped 5 bases and J dropped 5 bases, with 18 bases sitting between them. The CDR3 covers 15 residues. DNA for the CDR3: TGTGCCAGCAGCGGGGGTCGGGGGGAGGGTACTGAAGCTTTCTTT. Amino acids: CASSGGRGEGTEAFF.

The V call is TRBV5-1, the J call TRBJ2-2, with D unclear. V was cut by 0 bases and J by 6 bases, with 12 bases left in between. The germline gives CDR1 SGHRS, CDR2 YFSETQ. The CDR3 runs 15 residues. Here the CDR3 DNA reads TGCGCCAGCAGCTTGGAGACCCCAACGGCCGGGGAGCTGTTTTTT. It is translated as CASSLETPTAGELFF. The entire variable domain, with the rest obtained from reference TRBV5-1 and TRBJ2-2, is as follows: KAGVTQTPRYLIKTRGQQVTLSCSPISGHRSVSWYQQTPGQGLQFLFEYFSETQRNKGNFPGRFSGRQFSNSRSEMNVSTLELGDSALYLCASSLETPTAGELFFGEGSRLTVL.

Only a few counts were recorded for this clonotype. The rearrangement uses TRBV6-2 or TRBV6-3 and TRBJ2-2; D gene uncertain. With 2 bases removed from V and 9 bases from J, the gap between germline ends came to 7 bases. Germline lookup yields CDR1 MNHEY and CDR2 SVGEGT. CDR3 length equals 12 residues. The CDR3 loop is CASSYIARELFF. The CDR3, as DNA: TGTGCCAGCAGTTACATCGCGCGGGAGCTGTTTTTT.

Ten or more counts support this clonotype. This chain joins TRBV27 and TRBJ2-7, with D possibly matching TRBD1 (6 bases). This CDR3 comprises 13 residues. The ends were cut back, 7 bases at V and 6 bases at J, with 16 bases in the middle. The germline V gene encodes CDR1 MNHEY and CDR2 SMNVEV (reference sequence). CDR3 nucleotides: TGTGCCAGCACACCACAGATGGGGGCCGAGCAGTACTTC. This sequence encodes CASTPQMGAEQYF.

In its sample, this clonotype was seen many times. The chain carries TRBV12-3 or TRBV12-4 and TRBJ1-5, with D perhaps TRBD1 (6 bases). CDR3 size: 15 residues. V lost 4 bases, J lost 3 bases, and 13 bases lay in between. CDR3 DNA sequence: TGTGCCAGCAGTTCTTTGTCAGGGGCCAATCAGCCCCAGCATTTT. Amino acids: CASSSLSGANQPQHF.

The sample holds a few counts of this clonotype. The CDR3 coding sequence is TGTGCCAGCAGCGAGGGGTTCCGCGTGGAGACCCAGTACTTC. It codes for CASSEGFRVETQYF. The chain combines TRBV9 with TRBJ2-5, with D tentatively TRBD1 (5 bases). V was cut by 3 bases and J by 5 bases, with 14 bases left in between. The CDR3 is made up of 14 amino acids. Germline V gene lookup returns CDR1 SGDLS and CDR2 YYNGEE.

This clonotype has at least ten counts. This chain uses TRBV12-3 or TRBV12-4 with TRBJ2-1; 13 bases line up with TRBD2. This CDR3 is 17 amino acids long. V gave up 2 bases and J gave up 7 bases; unmatched junction bases: 8. CDR3 region: CASSLTPGTSGENEQFF. The DNA of the CDR3 is TGTGCCAGCAGTTTAACCCCCGGGACTAGCGGGGAAAATGAGCAGTTCTTC.

Only a few counts were recorded for this clonotype. The rearrangement links TRBV12-3 or TRBV12-4 to TRBJ2-7; 8 bases are a match to TRBD2. Germline trimming cut 3 bases from V and 6 bases from J; bases unmatched to any gene: 7. This CDR3 region has 14 residues. In DNA form, the CDR3 reads TGTGCCAGCAGTTTTGGGACTAGGGGCTCCGAGCAGTACTTC. It specifies CASSFGTRGSEQYF.